These 25 T cell receptor beta chains were all obtained from the same sample, sequenced in a study of blood T cell repertoires in COVID-19. Profiled with immunoSEQ multiplex PCR; TCRdb holds only in-frame clones, not every one. The table lists around 110,000 clones, 71% of them singletons, with approximately 0.87% in the top ten. The specimen was peripheral blood. These receptors originate from a human donor with acute or convalescent COVID-19. The donor label of this sample is uncertain.

The chain couples TRBV4-2 to TRBJ1-1; D uncertain. CDR3 size: 13 residues. Germline loops: CDR1 LGHNA, CDR2 YNFKEQ. The V end lost 1 base, the J end lost 6 bases, and 9 bases lay between the germline ends. The CDR3 loop reads CASSQVGGSEAFF. In DNA form, the CDR3 reads TGTGCCAGCAGCCAAGTAGGAGGGTCTGAAGCTTTCTTT.

CDR3 in DNA: TGTGCCAGCAGGCGACCGAATGAAAAACTGTTTTTT. Its translation is CASRRPNEKLFF. The V and J genes are TRBV6-6 and TRBJ1-4; D call uncertain. CDR3 size: 12 residues. Looked up from germline, CDR1 is MNHNY and CDR2 is SVGAGI (reference sequence). V lost 6 bases to trimming and J lost 5 bases, with 7 bases between them.

J is TRBJ2-1 and V is TRBV24-1, with TRBD2 matching 12 bases. This CDR3 has 14 amino acids. V lost 1 base, J lost 10 bases, and 1 base stayed unmatched. Per germline, CDR1 KGHDR and CDR2 SFDVKD. In DNA, the CDR3 is TGTGCCACCAGTGATTTCGGGACTAGCGGGGAGCAGTTCTTC. This sequence encodes CATSDFGTSGEQFF.

The chain is built from TRBV24-1 and TRBJ2-1; 11 positions match TRBD1. J lost 3 bases, V lost 6 bases, and 6 bases had no gene match. Germline V gene lookup returns CDR1 KGHDR and CDR2 SFDVKD. The CDR3 is 16 residues long. The CDR3 DNA follows: TGTGCCACCAGTCCACCGGGACAGGGGGACTACAATGAGCAGTTCTTC. Amino acid sequence: CATSPPGQGDYNEQFF.

This chain connects TRBV6-6 to TRBJ2-7, with a weak D call TRBD2 (6 bases). The CDR3 covers 15 residues. Germline V gene lookup returns CDR1 MNHNY and CDR2 SVGAGI (reference sequence). The V and J ends lost 6 bases and 3 bases respectively, with 18 bases between them. The CDR3 bases are TGTGCCAGCAGGAAGGACTACGCGGGACGCTACGAGCAGTACGTC. Translation: CASRKDYAGRYEQYV.

The J gene is TRBJ2-7, the V gene TRBV28; no clear D. Germline CDR1 is MDHEN and CDR2 is SYDVKM. The CDR3 sequence is 14 residues long. The V and J ends lost 7 bases and 3 bases respectively, with 16 bases between them. DNA of the CDR3: TGTGCCAGCACCTCAGCGTCCACATACTACGAGCAGTACTTC. Amino acids: CASTSASTYYEQYF.

The chain links TRBV30 to TRBJ1-5, with D unclear. Trimming cost V 5 bases and J 1 base, with 9 bases left between them. CDR3 length: 13 amino acids. Germline CDR1 reads GTSNPN; CDR2 reads SVGIG (reference sequence). The CDR3 bases are TGTGCCTGGGCCCCACAGAGCAATCAGCCCCAGCATTTT. Amino acids: CAWAPQSNQPQHF.

This rearrangement joins TRBV28 to TRBJ2-5; D is undetermined. The length of the CDR3 is 13 residues. Germline values: CDR1 MDHEN, CDR2 SYDVKM. Trimming cost V 2 bases and J 2 bases, with 6 bases left between them. The CDR3 DNA sequence: TGTGCCAGCAGTTTAGCGTTACAAGAGACCCAGTACTTC. Its translation is CASSLALQETQYF.

The chain employs TRBV12-5 and TRBJ2-2, with TRBD1 matching over 7 bases. The germline V gene encodes CDR1 LGHNT and CDR2 FRNRAP. J lost 3 bases, V lost 1 base, and 5 bases had no gene match. The CDR3 has 16 amino acids. For the CDR3, the DNA is TGTGCTAGTGGTTTGGACAGGGGAGAGTACACCGGGGAGCTGTTTTTT. Residues: CASGLDRGEYTGELFF.

This chain joins TRBV14 and TRBJ2-7, with no clear D. This CDR3 region has 13 residues. The ends were cut back, 4 bases at V and 7 bases at J, with 14 bases in the middle. Germline-derived CDR1 and CDR2 are SGHDN and FVKESK. The CDR3 bases are TGTGCCAGCAGCCCGGTACCTGTACGGGAGCAGTACGTC. Residues: CASSPVPVREQYV.

This chain connects TRBV4-1 to TRBJ1-3, with 7 bases aligning to TRBD1. Germline-derived CDR1 and CDR2 are MGHRA and YSYEKL. The CDR3 contains 14 residues. After removal of 6 bases from V and 8 bases from J, the junction contained 10 bases not matched to a gene. The CDR3 nucleotides are TGCGCCAGCAGACAGGGACAGCGATCGGACACCATATATTTT. Amino acid sequence: CASRQGQRSDTIYF.

The chain uses TRBV28 and TRBJ2-5; D remains ambiguous. V was shortened by 4 bases and J by 5 bases, with 11 bases between the two germline ends. The CDR3 length is 13 residues. Germline V lookup: CDR1 MDHEN, CDR2 SYDVKM. The CDR3 DNA is TGTGCCAGCAGTTCCCCCAGTTTGGAGACCCAGTACTTC. Its protein product is CASSSPSLETQYF.

The chain employs TRBV5-5 and TRBJ1-2; TRBD1 agrees at 10 bases. Germline CDR1 is SGHKS and CDR2 is YYEKEE (reference sequence). The V gene end was trimmed by 6 bases and the J gene end by 5 bases; junction bases not matched to a gene: 7. The CDR3 length is 14 residues. CDR3 sequence (DNA): TGTGCCAGCATCAAACCGGGACAGGGGTATGGCTACACCTTC. As protein: CASIKPGQGYGYTF.

The rearrangement uses TRBV9 and TRBJ2-5; D perhaps matches TRBD1 (6 bases). Looked up from germline, CDR1 is SGDLS and CDR2 is YYNGEE. The V end was cut by 3 bases, the J end by 1 base, with 10 bases between. The CDR3 is 14 residues long. CDR3 bases: TGTGCCAGCAGCGGGGGGACAACCCAAGAGACCCAGTACTTC. Encoded protein: CASSGGTTQETQYF.

This chain uses TRBV28 with TRBJ1-5; 9 nucleotides align to TRBD1. Germline loops: CDR1 MDHEN, CDR2 SYDVKM. Losses at the gene ends were 5 bases for V and 4 bases for J; bases not matched to a gene: 6. This CDR3 comprises 15 residues. The CDR3 DNA follows: TGTGCCAGCAGTCTCACAGGGGGCAGAAATCAGCCCCAGCATTTT. It is translated as CASSLTGGRNQPQHF.

CDR3 loop: CASSVDRALSTIYF. CDR3 sequence (DNA): TGTGCCAGCAGCGTCGACAGGGCATTGAGCACCATATATTTT. The chain employs TRBV7-2 and TRBJ1-3; 7 bases line up with TRBD1. V shed 5 bases and J 9 bases; nucleotides not matched to a gene: 10. CDR3 length equals 14 residues. Germline assignment: CDR1 SGHTA and CDR2 FQGNSA.

This rearrangement joins TRBV10-2 to TRBJ2-3; 7 bases are a match to TRBD2. The V gene's germline CDR1 is WSHSY and CDR2 SAAADI. V lost 8 bases, J lost 0 bases, and 5 bases stayed unmatched. The CDR3 has 14 amino acids. CDR3 in DNA: TGCGCCAGCGTTAGCGGGCCCAGCACAGATACGCAGTATTTT. This encodes CASVSGPSTDTQYF.

The chain joins TRBV23-1 to TRBJ2-7, with D possibly being TRBD1 (6 bases). TRBV23-1 is flagged as an ORF with uncertain function. Trimming removed 4 bases at V and 4 bases at J, with 8 bases between. The CDR3 length is 12 residues. CDR3 loop: CASSRGGYEQYV. CDR3 in DNA: TGCGCCAGCAGTCGAGGGGGATACGAGCAGTACGTC.

This chain joins TRBV19 and TRBJ2-1; D is unclear. The CDR3 extends over 12 amino acids. CDR1 is LNHDA, CDR2 SQIVND, per germline (reference sequence). V was pared by 4 bases and J by 4 bases, with 5 bases between. The CDR3 is CASSTLYNEQFF. DNA of the CDR3: TGTGCCAGTAGTACTCTTTACAATGAGCAGTTCTTC.

The chain recombines TRBV15 with TRBJ2-3; 7 bases map to TRBD2. This CDR3 comprises 15 residues. Looked up from germline, CDR1 is LNHNV and CDR2 is YYDKDF (reference sequence). The trim removed 2 bases at V and 8 bases at J, leaving 10 bases unmatched. CDR3 coding DNA: TGTGCCACCAGCAGAACTAGCGCCGCCAGAGGTACGCAGTATTTT. This encodes CATSRTSAARGTQYF.

This rearrangement joins TRBV6-6 to TRBJ2-5, with a possible D match to TRBD2 (6 bases). The germline CDR1 and CDR2 sequences are MNHNY and SVGAGI (reference sequence). The CDR3 is 13 amino acids. V was pared by 8 bases and J by 2 bases, with 12 bases between. The CDR3, as DNA: TGTGCCAGCGGAGGGATTTCGCAAGAGACCCAGTACTTC. Translating it yields CASGGISQETQYF.

The gene calls are TRBV6-5 and TRBJ2-1; the D is unclear. CDR3 length: 12 amino acids. Germline V gene lookup returns CDR1 MNHEY and CDR2 SVGAGI. V dropped 6 bases and J dropped 9 bases, with 12 bases sitting between them. CDR3 sequence reads: CASRPSPGEQFF. CDR3 sequence (DNA): TGTGCCAGCAGGCCGTCTCCGGGTGAGCAGTTCTTC.

About this clone: Additional DNA sequences in this sample encode the identical CDR3. The rearrangement links TRBV30 to TRBJ1-4, with a weak D call TRBD1 (6 bases). The V end was cut by 0 bases, the J end by 7 bases, with 12 bases between. Germline CDR1 GTSNPN, CDR2 SVGIG (reference sequence). The CDR3 contains 14 residues. As DNA, the CDR3 is TGTGCCTGGAGTGTACGAGGGGGGGGTGAAAAACTGTTTTTT. Amino acid sequence: CAWSVRGGGEKLFF.

V usage is TRBV7-3 and J usage is TRBJ2-7, with TRBD1 as a possible D gene (5 bases). The V end was cut by 2 bases, the J end by 7 bases, with 12 bases between. This CDR3 spans 13 amino acids. The germline V gene has CDR1 SGHTA and CDR2 FQGTGA. The DNA of the CDR3 is TGTGCCAGCAGCTTACAGGGAAGTGGGGAGCAGTACTTC. It specifies CASSLQGSGEQYF.

The chain combines TRBV6-5 with TRBJ1-2, with D possibly being TRBD1 (5 bases). V lost 7 bases and J 6 bases, leaving 15 bases between the germline ends. Looked up from germline, CDR1 is MNHEY and CDR2 is SVGAGI. CDR3 size: 13 residues. CDR3 sequence: CASTLRQGDGYTF. DNA for the CDR3: TGTGCCAGCACCTTACGGCAGGGCGATGGCTACACCTTC.